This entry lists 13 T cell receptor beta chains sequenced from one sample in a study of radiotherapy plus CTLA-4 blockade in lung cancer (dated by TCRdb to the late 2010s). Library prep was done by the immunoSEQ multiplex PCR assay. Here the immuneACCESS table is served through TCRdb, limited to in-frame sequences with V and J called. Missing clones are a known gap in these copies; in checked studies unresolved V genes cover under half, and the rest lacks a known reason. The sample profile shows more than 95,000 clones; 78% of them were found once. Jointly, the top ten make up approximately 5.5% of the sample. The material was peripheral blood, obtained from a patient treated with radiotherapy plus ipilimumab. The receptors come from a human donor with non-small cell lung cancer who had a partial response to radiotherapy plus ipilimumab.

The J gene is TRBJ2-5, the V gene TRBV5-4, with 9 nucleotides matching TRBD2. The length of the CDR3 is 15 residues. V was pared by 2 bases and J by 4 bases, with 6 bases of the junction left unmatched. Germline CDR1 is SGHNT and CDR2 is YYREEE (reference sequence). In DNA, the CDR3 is TGTGCCAGCAGCTTAATTAGCGGGAGAAGAGAGACCCAGTACTTC. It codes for CASSLISGRRETQYF.

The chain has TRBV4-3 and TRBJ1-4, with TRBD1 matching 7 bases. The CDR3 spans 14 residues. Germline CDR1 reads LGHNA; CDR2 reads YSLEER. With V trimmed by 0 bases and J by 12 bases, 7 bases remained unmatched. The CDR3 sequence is CASSQDVQGVELFF. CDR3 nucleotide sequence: TGCGCCAGCAGCCAAGATGTTCAGGGGGTGGAACTGTTTTTT.

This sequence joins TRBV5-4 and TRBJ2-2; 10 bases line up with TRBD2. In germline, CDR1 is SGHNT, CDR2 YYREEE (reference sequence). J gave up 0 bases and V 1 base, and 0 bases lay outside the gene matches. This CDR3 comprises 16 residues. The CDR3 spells CASSLTSGANTGELFF. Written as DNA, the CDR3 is TGTGCCAGCAGCTTGACTAGCGGGGCGAACACCGGGGAGCTGTTTTTT.

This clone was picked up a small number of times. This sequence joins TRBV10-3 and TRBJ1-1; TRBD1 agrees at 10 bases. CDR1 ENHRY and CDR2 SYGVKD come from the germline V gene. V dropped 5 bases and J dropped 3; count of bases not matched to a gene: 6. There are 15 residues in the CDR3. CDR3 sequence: CAISHRDRGYTEAFF. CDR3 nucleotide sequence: TGTGCCATCAGTCACAGGGACAGGGGCTACACTGAAGCTTTCTTT.

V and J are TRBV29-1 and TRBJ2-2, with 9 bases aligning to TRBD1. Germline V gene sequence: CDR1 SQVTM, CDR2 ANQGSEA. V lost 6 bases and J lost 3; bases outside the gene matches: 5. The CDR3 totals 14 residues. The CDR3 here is CSVRDRVDTGELFF. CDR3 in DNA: TGCAGCGTAAGGGACAGGGTGGACACCGGGGAGCTGTTTTTT.

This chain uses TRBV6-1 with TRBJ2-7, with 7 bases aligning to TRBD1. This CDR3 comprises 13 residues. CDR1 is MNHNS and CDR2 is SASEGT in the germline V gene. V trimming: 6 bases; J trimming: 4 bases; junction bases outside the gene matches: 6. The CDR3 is CASRQGQHYEQYV. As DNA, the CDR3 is TGTGCCAGCAGACAGGGACAGCATTACGAGCAGTACGTC.

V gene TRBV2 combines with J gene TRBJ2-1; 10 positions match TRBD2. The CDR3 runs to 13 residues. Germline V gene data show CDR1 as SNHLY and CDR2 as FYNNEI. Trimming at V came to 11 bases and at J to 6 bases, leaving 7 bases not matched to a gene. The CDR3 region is CAGRLAGVNEQFF. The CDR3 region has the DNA TGTGCCGGGAGGCTAGCGGGAGTCAATGAGCAGTTCTTC. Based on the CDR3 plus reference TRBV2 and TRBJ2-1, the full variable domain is EPEVTQTPSHQVTQMGQEVILRCVPISNHLYFYWYRQILGQKVEFLVSFYNNEISEKSEIFDDQFSVERPDGSNFTLKIRSTKLEDSAMYFCAGRLAGVNEQFFGPGTRLTVL.

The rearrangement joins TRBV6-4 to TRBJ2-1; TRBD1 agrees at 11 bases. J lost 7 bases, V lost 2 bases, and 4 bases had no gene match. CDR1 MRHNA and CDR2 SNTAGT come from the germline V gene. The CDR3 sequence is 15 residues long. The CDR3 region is CASSDGTGGVNEQFF. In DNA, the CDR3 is TGTGCCAGCAGTGACGGGACAGGGGGGGTAAATGAGCAGTTCTTC.

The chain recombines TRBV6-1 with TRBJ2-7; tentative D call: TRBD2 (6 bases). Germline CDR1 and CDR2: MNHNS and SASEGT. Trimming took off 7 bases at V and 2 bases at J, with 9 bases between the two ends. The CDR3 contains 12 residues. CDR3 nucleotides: TGTGCCAGCACGGGGGATACCTACGAGCAGTACGTC. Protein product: CASTGDTYEQYV.

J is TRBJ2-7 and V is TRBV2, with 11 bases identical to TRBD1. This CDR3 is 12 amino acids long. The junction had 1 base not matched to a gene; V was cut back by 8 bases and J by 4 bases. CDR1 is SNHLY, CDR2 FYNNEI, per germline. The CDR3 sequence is CASGQGAYEQYF. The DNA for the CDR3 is TGTGCCAGCGGACAGGGGGCGTACGAGCAGTACTTC.

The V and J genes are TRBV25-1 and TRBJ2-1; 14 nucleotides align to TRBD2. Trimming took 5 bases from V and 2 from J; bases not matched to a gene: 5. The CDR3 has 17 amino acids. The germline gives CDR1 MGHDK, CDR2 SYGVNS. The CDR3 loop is CASSPRLAGGTYNEQFF. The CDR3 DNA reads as TGTGCCAGCAGTCCCCGACTAGCGGGAGGGACCTACAATGAGCAGTTCTTC.

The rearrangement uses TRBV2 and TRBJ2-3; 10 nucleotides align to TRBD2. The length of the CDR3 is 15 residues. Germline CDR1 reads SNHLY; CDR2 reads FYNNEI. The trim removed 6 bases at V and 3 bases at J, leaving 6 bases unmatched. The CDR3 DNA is TGTGCCAGCAGGCCCGGGACTAGCGTGACAGATACGCAGTATTTT. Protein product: CASRPGTSVTDTQYF.

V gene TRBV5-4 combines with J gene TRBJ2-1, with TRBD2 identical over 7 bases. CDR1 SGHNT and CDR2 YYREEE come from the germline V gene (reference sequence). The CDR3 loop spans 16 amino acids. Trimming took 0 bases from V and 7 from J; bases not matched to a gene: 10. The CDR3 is CASSLGLAAITNEQFF. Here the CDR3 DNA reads TGTGCCAGCAGCTTGGGACTAGCTGCGATCACTAATGAGCAGTTCTTC.